This passage covers 4 T cell receptor beta chains from one sample sequenced in a study of blood T cells in healthy people across ages. A J-beta primer mix and a sample-barcoded 5' primer were used in a second PCR of roughly 6 to 12 cycles. TCRdb processed the 5' RACE reads anew with MiXCR; each CDR3 protein has one entry. The sample carries more than 800,000 distinct CDR3 sequences, more than 25% recorded once. Sequenced sample: blood. These receptors all come from a woman of 80 years or more in good health.

This clonotype was seen more than once but under ten times. A read error may be the cause here, since a much bigger clone is one base away. This chain connects TRBV27 to TRBJ2-5, with 8 bases identical to TRBD1. Near its end, the DNA agrees better with TRBJ2-7, so the J call may be wrong. CDR1 is MNHEY, CDR2 SMNVEV, per germline (reference sequence). CDR3 length: 14 residues. CDR3 sequence: CASSIQGVPYEQYF. CDR3 nucleotide sequence: TGTGCCAGCAGTATACAGGGGGTTCCCTACGAGCAGTACTTC.

The chain is built from TRBV7-9 and TRBJ2-7, with 9 bases that match TRBD1. Germline CDR1 is SEHNR and CDR2 is FQNEAQ (reference sequence). With V trimmed by 2 bases and J by 7 bases, 9 bases remained unmatched. The CDR3 runs 15 residues. The CDR3 DNA is TGTGCCAGCAGCTTACCCGGGACAGGGAAGAATGAGCAGTACTTC. As protein: CASSLPGTGKNEQYF.

Notes on this clonotype: Because the CDR3 is missing its conserved closing phenylalanine or tryptophan, this is likely a read error. The V gene is TRBV7-2, the J gene TRBJ2-4; 10 bases are a match to TRBD2. CDR1 and CDR2 from the germline V gene are SGHTA and FQGNSA. The CDR3 spans 16 residues. V shed 0 bases, J shed 13 bases, and the junction held 12 bases outside the gene matches. As DNA, the CDR3 is TGTGCCAGCAGCTTAGCGGGTAGCGGGGGGCCAAATGAGCAGTACTCC. Its protein product is CASSLAGSGGPNEQYS.

In regard to this clonotype: A much larger clone sits a single nucleotide away, making a read error possible. This chain uses TRBV12-3 or TRBV12-4 with TRBJ2-3, with D possibly matching TRBD2 (5 bases). Trimming shortened V by 3 bases and J by 5 bases, and 12 bases separated the two germline ends. CDR3 size: 14 residues. This CDR3 is CASSFGLGGDTQYF. CDR3 coding DNA: TGTGCCAGCAGTTTCGGACTCGGCGGAGATACGCAGTATTTT.